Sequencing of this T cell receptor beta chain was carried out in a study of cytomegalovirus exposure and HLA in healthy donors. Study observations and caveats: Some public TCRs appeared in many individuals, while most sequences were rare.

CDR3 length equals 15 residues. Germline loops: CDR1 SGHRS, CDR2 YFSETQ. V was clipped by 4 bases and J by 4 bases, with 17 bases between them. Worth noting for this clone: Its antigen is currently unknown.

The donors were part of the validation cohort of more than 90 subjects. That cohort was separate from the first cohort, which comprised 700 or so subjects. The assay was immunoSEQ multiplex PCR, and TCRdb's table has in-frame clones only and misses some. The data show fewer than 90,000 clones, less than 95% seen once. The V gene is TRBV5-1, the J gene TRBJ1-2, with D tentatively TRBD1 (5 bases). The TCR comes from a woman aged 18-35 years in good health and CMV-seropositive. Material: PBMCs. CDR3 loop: CASSAGGGFSYGYTF. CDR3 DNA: TGCGCCAGCAGCGCCGGGGGGGGGTTCAGCTATGGCTACACCTTC. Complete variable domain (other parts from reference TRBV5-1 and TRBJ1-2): KAGVTQTPRYLIKTRGQQVTLSCSPISGHRSVSWYQQTPGQGLQFLFEYFSETQRNKGNFPGRFSGRQFSNSRSEMNVSTLELGDSALYLCASSAGGGFSYGYTFGSGTRLTVV.